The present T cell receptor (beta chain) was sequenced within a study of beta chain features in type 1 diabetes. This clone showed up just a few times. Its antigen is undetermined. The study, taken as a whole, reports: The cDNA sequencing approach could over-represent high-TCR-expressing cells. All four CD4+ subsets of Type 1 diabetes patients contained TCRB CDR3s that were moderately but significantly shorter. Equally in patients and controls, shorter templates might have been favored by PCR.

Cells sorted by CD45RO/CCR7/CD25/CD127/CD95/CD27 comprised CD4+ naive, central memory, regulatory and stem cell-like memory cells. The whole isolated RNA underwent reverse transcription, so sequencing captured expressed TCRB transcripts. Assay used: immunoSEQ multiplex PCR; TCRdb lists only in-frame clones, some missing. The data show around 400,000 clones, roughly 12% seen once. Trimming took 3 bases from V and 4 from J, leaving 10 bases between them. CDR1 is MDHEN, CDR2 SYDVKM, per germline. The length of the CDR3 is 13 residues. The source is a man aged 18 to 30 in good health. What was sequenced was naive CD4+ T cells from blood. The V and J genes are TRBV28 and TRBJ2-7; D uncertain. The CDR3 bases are TGTGCCAGCAGTTTCTCCCTCGCGTACGAGCAGTACTTC. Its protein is CASSFSLAYEQYF.